This T cell receptor beta chain was documented in a study of CD8 T cells in ankylosing spondylitis. Broader study findings: Within matched ankylosing spondylitis synovial fluid, disease-linked clones were reportedly significantly enriched.

This clonotype was observed many times. Its target is unknown. The CDR3 runs to 13 residues. Germline CDR1 reads MNHNS; CDR2 reads SASEGT. TCRdb independently ran MiXCR on the 5' RACE reads; one entry per CDR3 protein. This sample carries approximately 60,000 distinct CDR3 sequences, 6.2% of them seen once, and the ten largest clones take 5%. The sample comprised synovial fluid, either unsorted or a sorted T cell fraction (not recorded which). V usage is TRBV6-1 and J usage is TRBJ2-6; weak D call: TRBD2 (6 bases). The clonotype comes from a male donor with ankylosing spondylitis. This CDR3 reads CAVRRGGANVLTF. DNA of the CDR3: TGTGCAGTTAGGAGGGGTGGGGCCAACGTCCTGACTTTC.